One sample yielded the 18 T cell receptor beta chains listed below, sequenced in a study of blood T cells in healthy people across ages. Combining a sample-barcoded 5' primer with a J-beta primer mix, a second PCR ran for roughly 6 to 12 cycles. One entry per CDR3 protein, called by TCRdb with MiXCR from the 5' RACE reads. The table records about 1.8 million distinct CDR3 sequences, around 48% of them present only once. The sequenced material came from blood. The receptors here all came from a woman in her thirties or forties in good health.

The table lists this clonotype with a count of one. This rearrangement joins TRBV7-9 to TRBJ2-7; tentatively, D is TRBD1 (6 bases). The CDR3 totals 15 residues. The germline V gene has CDR1 SEHNR and CDR2 FQNEAQ (reference sequence). The V gene lost 4 bases and the J gene lost 7 bases, with 20 bases spanning the gap. CDR3 region: CASSYGAGASGEQYF. In DNA, the CDR3 is TGTGCCAGCAGCTACGGGGCAGGGGCCTCCGGAGAGCAGTACTTC.

This clonotype was seen only a few times. The rearrangement uses TRBV7-2 and TRBJ1-6, with 7 nucleotides matching TRBD1. This CDR3 is 15 amino acids long. From germline, CDR1 is SGHTA and CDR2 FQGNSA. The V segment lost 3 bases and the J segment 9 bases; nucleotides outside the gene matches: 8. The CDR3 nucleotides are TGTGCCAGCAGCTTGACAGGGTCAGAGGGTTCACCCCTCCACTTT. This sequence encodes CASSLTGSEGSPLHF.

This clonotype turned up a few times. The V and J genes are TRBV7-2 and TRBJ2-5; D not certain. Trimming shortened V by 4 bases and J by 2 bases, and 11 bases separated the two germline ends. This CDR3 comprises 14 residues. Germline-derived CDR1 and CDR2 are SGHTA and FQGNSA. CDR3 DNA: TGTGCCAGCAGCTCTAGTTACCGACAAGAGACCCAGTACTTC. This gives the protein CASSSSYRQETQYF.

The table lists this clonotype with a few counts. This chain uses TRBV7-2 with TRBJ1-5, with a tentative D call TRBD1 (6 bases). CDR1 and CDR2 from the germline V gene are SGHTA and FQGNSA. V was trimmed by 5 bases and J by 3 bases, leaving 8 bases between them. The CDR3 spans 13 residues. DNA of the CDR3: TGTGCCAGCAGCCCAGGGGTCAATCAGCCCCAGCATTTT. Translated: CASSPGVNQPQHF.

V usage is TRBV29-1 and J usage is TRBJ2-1; D is ambiguous. This CDR3 region has 15 residues. V was clipped by 5 bases and J by 0 bases, with 14 bases between them. From germline, CDR1 is SQVTM and CDR2 ANQGSEA. The CDR3 reads CSVSTIAVSYNEQFF. The CDR3 bases are TGCAGCGTTTCAACTATTGCGGTCTCCTACAATGAGCAGTTCTTC.

V gene TRBV7-8 combines with J gene TRBJ2-4, with D perhaps TRBD1 or TRBD2 (6 bases each). With 4 bases removed from V and 9 bases from J, the gap between germline ends came to 22 bases. The CDR3 contains 16 residues. Per the germline V gene, CDR1 is SGHVS and CDR2 is FQNEAQ. CDR3: CASSSRGGNGGGIQYF. For the CDR3, the DNA is TGTGCCAGCAGCTCCCGAGGGGGGAACGGTGGGGGCATTCAGTACTTC.

This clonotype was counted a few times. The chain couples TRBV29-1 to TRBJ2-5, with a weak D call TRBD2 (6 bases). V was pared by 3 bases and J by 2 bases, with 13 bases between. Germline V gene sequence: CDR1 SQVTM, CDR2 ANQGSEA. The CDR3 is made up of 14 amino acids. Here the CDR3 DNA reads TGCAGCGTTGAGTCCCCCGGGACTCAAGAGACCCAGTACTTC. Translating it yields CSVESPGTQETQYF.

The J gene is TRBJ2-5, the V gene TRBV11-2; 9 bases are a match to TRBD2. The tail of the sequence fits TRBJ2-7 better, so the J call may be wrong. Per the germline V gene, CDR1 is SGHAT and CDR2 is FQNNGV. This CDR3 contains 19 residues. CDR3 in DNA: TGTGCCAGCAGCTTCTCAGGGTCTAGCGGGGCCAAAGGGGCCTACGAGCAGTACTTC. It yields the protein CASSFSGSSGAKGAYEQYF.

This chain joins TRBV27 and TRBJ1-1; a weak D match, TRBD1 (5 bases). There are 12 residues in the CDR3. V shed 9 bases and J shed 6 bases, with 14 bases lying between them. CDR1 is MNHEY and CDR2 is SMNVEV in the germline V gene (reference sequence). Here the CDR3 DNA reads TGTGCCAGTCCCCCTAGGGGATCTGAAGCTTTCTTT. This translates into CASPPRGSEAFF.

V usage is TRBV2 and J usage is TRBJ2-5; D may be TRBD1 (6 bases). This CDR3 spans 16 amino acids. V was clipped by 3 bases and J by 0 bases, with 14 bases between them. CDR1 is SNHLY and CDR2 is FYNNEI in the germline V gene. CDR3 in amino acids: CASSDQGLLHQETQYF. DNA of the CDR3: TGTGCCAGCAGTGATCAGGGGCTCCTACACCAAGAGACCCAGTACTTC.

This clonotype occurred a few times. The chain joins TRBV20-1 to TRBJ1-2; possibly TRBD1 for D (5 bases). There are 13 residues in the CDR3. Germline V gene data show CDR1 as DFQATT and CDR2 as SNEGSKA (reference sequence). The V gene lost 0 bases and the J gene lost 5 bases, with 10 bases spanning the gap. CDR3 in DNA: TGCAGTGCTAGAGATATGGGGCAATATGGCTACACCTTC. This encodes CSARDMGQYGYTF.

A few counts support this clonotype. The J gene is TRBJ2-7, the V gene TRBV6-2 or TRBV6-3; weak D call: TRBD2 (5 bases). The V gene's germline CDR1 is MNHEY and CDR2 SVGEGT. Trimming cost V 8 bases and J 1 base, with 12 bases left between them. CDR3 length: 13 residues. Here the CDR3 DNA reads TGTGCCAGCCACCGAGCGGCTTCCTACGAGCAGTACTTC. This translates into CASHRAASYEQYF.

V gene TRBV9 combines with J gene TRBJ1-4; a possible D gene is TRBD1 (6 bases). Germline values: CDR1 SGDLS, CDR2 YYNGEE. V lost 3 bases and J lost 3, with 12 bases in between. The CDR3 has 15 residues. CDR3 loop: CASSAHRVANEKLFF. CDR3 in DNA: TGTGCCAGCAGCGCGCACAGGGTGGCTAATGAAAAACTGTTTTTT.

V and J are TRBV20-1 and TRBJ1-5; 7 positions agree with TRBD1. CDR3 length: 17 residues. Germline values: CDR1 DFQATT, CDR2 SNEGSKA (reference sequence). Trimming at V came to 5 bases and at J to 5 bases, leaving 18 bases not matched to a gene. The CDR3: CSAFLGGTARHYQPQHF. The CDR3, as DNA: TGCAGTGCTTTCCTGGGGGGGACAGCGCGTCACTATCAGCCCCAGCATTTT.

In its sample, this clonotype was seen a few times. The chain combines TRBV27 with TRBJ2-7; 8 bases are shared with TRBD2. CDR3 length: 15 amino acids. From germline, CDR1 is MNHEY and CDR2 SMNVEV (reference sequence). J was trimmed by 2 bases and V by 2 bases; bases with no gene match: 5. For the CDR3, the DNA is TGTGCCAGCAGTTTAACCGGGGGGGAACCCTACGAGCAGTACTTC. Translation: CASSLTGGEPYEQYF.

Only a few counts were recorded for this clonotype. The V call is TRBV28, the J call TRBJ2-4, with D perhaps assigned TRBD1 or TRBD2 (5 bases each). The J call may be incorrect, as the DNA end agrees better with TRBJ2-7. Germline V gives CDR1 MDHEN, CDR2 SYDVKM. The CDR3 length is 17 residues. The CDR3 region is CASSPMGGRDPSYEQYF. CDR3 nucleotide sequence: TGTGCCAGCAGCCCAATGGGCGGCAGGGACCCCTCCTACGAGCAGTACTTC.

This clonotype was counted only a few times. The chain employs TRBV29-1 and TRBJ1-4; D is undetermined. Trimming removed 4 bases at V and 7 bases at J, with 13 bases between. CDR1 SQVTM and CDR2 ANQGSEA come from the germline V gene. This CDR3 has 13 residues. This CDR3 is CSVAGLEGEKLFF. CDR3 in DNA: TGCAGCGTTGCCGGCTTGGAGGGTGAAAAACTGTTTTTT.

The sample holds a few counts of this clonotype. V is TRBV4-1 and J is TRBJ2-3; maybe TRBD2 (5 bases). Germline CDR1 MGHRA, CDR2 YSYEKL. There are 16 residues in the CDR3. With 8 bases removed from V and 0 bases from J, the gap between germline ends came to 18 bases. CDR3 loop: CASLNEMRASTDTQYF. The CDR3 DNA sequence: TGCGCCAGCCTAAACGAAATGAGGGCCAGCACAGATACGCAGTATTTT.